This T cell receptor (beta chain) derives from a study of shared clonotypes between healthy human individuals. Libraries were prepared by immunoSEQ multiplex PCR; TCRdb keeps only in-frame clonotypes and omits some of them. In the table there are 600,000 to 700,000 clones, around three quarters of which are singletons. Adult donors, all healthy and HIV-negative, had no recent acute infections or vaccinations. In germline, CDR1 is WNHNN, CDR2 SYGVQD (reference sequence). This CDR3 contains 15 residues. V lost 6 bases and J 3 bases, leaving 16 bases between the germline ends. There are a few counts of this clone. What it binds is not known. Study-level points and caveats: Naive CD4 clonotypes were shared across several donors at 4% to 5%. Clonotypes shared by all four sorted-subset donors had higher generation probabilities than non-shared clonotypes. Collection of samples was limited to blood; tissue repertoires likely differ.

This chain joins TRBV10-1 and TRBJ2-3, with D maybe TRBD2 (6 bases). The source is a woman in her twenties or thirties in good health. Sample: memory CD4+ T cells sorted from blood. The subset was: CD45RA-negative fraction. The CDR3 spells CASSLTPGDTDTQYF. The CDR3 nucleotides are TGCGCCAGCAGCCTCACTCCGGGGGATACAGATACGCAGTATTTT.